A selection of T cell receptor beta chains follows, all from one sample in a study of neoadjuvant nivolumab and ipilimumab in lung cancer. This table comes from immunoSEQ multiplex PCR, and its TCRdb copy is limited to in-frame clones, with some not included. The repertoire has about 18,000 clones, about 77% of them found once; the top ten carry less than 9%. This specimen consisted of tumor tissue, obtained after neoadjuvant nivolumab, alone or with ipilimumab, at or shortly before surgery. These receptor sequences come from an adult with non-small cell lung cancer. Each CDR3 is given with its conserved first and last residue. Fields, in order: clone size, J gene, D gene, CDR3 length, V gene, CDR3 protein, CDR3 DNA. A D gene is named only where the DNA matches it firmly. Clone size, where shown, is once, few, many, or a class for clones that have expanded.

>NA|TRBJ2-3|NA|13|TRBV23-1
CASSSKATDTQYF
TGCGCCAGCAGTTCCAAAGCCACAGATACGCAGTATTTT
>NA|TRBJ2-5|NA|13|TRBV7-3
CASSLEVGPDKYF
TGTGCCAGCAGCTTGGAAGTAGGTCCTGACAAGTACTTC
>NA|TRBJ2-7|TRBD2|16|TRBV9
CASSLGLAGAPWEQYF
TGTGCCAGCAGCCTTGGACTAGCGGGAGCCCCTTGGGAGCAGTACTTC
>few|TRBJ2-5|TRBD2|18|TRBV7-8
CASSHNNFEREDAETQYF
TGTGCCAGCAGCCACAATAACTTTGAGCGGGAGGATGCAGAGACCCAGTACTTC
>NA|TRBJ2-4|NA|15|TRBV11-2
CASSAGPLAKNIQYF
TGTGCCAGCAGCGCGGGACCGCTAGCCAAAAACATTCAGTACTTC
>few|TRBJ1-4|NA|15|TRBV5-1
CASSFSGGRDEKLFF
TGCGCCAGCAGCTTTTCCGGGGGGCGCGATGAAAAACTGTTTTTT
>NA|TRBJ2-2|NA|16|TRBV18
CASSPVGGPVTGELFF
TGTGCCAGCTCGCCAGTGGGGGGGCCGGTCACCGGGGAGCTGTTTTTT
>NA|TRBJ1-3|NA|11|TRBV29-1
CSVDWKNTIYF
TGCAGCGTTGACTGGAAAAACACCATATATTTT
>NA|TRBJ2-7|TRBD2|15|TRBV5-4
CASSLEASGSGEQYF
TGTGCCAGCAGCTTGGAGGCTAGCGGGAGTGGGGAGCAGTACTTC
>NA|TRBJ1-2|NA|12|TRBV11-2
CASSSSGVGYTF
TGTGCCAGCAGCTCGAGCGGGGTTGGCTACACCTTC
>NA|TRBJ1-3|NA|17|TRBV6-1
CASSERIVGNSGNTIYF
TGTGCCAGCAGTGAACGGATAGTAGGTAACTCTGGAAACACCATATATTTT
>NA|TRBJ1-2|TRBD1|16|TRBV7-2
CASSAQPRQGAIGYTF
TGTGCCAGCAGCGCCCAACCGAGACAGGGGGCCATTGGCTACACCTTC
>NA|TRBJ1-5|NA|12|TRBV18
CASSRIDQPQHF
TGTGCCAGCTCTCGGATCGATCAGCCCCAGCATTTT
>few|TRBJ1-2|NA|13|TRBV7-2
CASSPDSYYGYTF
TGTGCCAGCAGCCCGGACAGCTACTATGGCTACACCTTC
>NA|TRBJ1-1|TRBD1|12|TRBV29-1
CSVGSTGGRTFF
TGCAGCGTTGGGTCGACAGGGGGCCGAACTTTCTTT
>NA|TRBJ1-1|NA|15|TRBV7-2
CASSLGRAWNTEAFF
TGTGCCAGCAGCTTAGGCCGCGCATGGAACACTGAAGCTTTCTTT
>NA|TRBJ1-1|TRBD1|13|TRBV7-3
CASRQGLNTEAFF
TGTGCCAGTCGACAGGGGTTGAACACTGAAGCTTTCTTT
>NA|TRBJ2-5|NA|14|TRBV30
CAWSGGGGAETQYF
TGTGCCTGGAGTGGAGGAGGGGGCGCAGAGACCCAGTACTTC
>NA|TRBJ2-7|NA|13|TRBV29-1
CSVTDWVSYEQYF
TGCAGCGTTACAGACTGGGTCTCCTACGAGCAGTACTTC
>NA|TRBJ1-1|TRBD1|15|TRBV7-8
CASSPRQGLNTEAFF
TGTGCCAGCAGCCCGAGACAGGGGCTGAACACTGAAGCTTTCTTT
>NA|TRBJ2-3|TRBD2|15|TRBV6-5
CASSRTSGYGDTQYF
TGTGCCAGCAGTAGGACTAGCGGGTATGGGGATACGCAGTATTTT
>NA|TRBJ1-2|NA|15|TRBV19
CASSIVRLANYGYTF
TGTGCCAGTAGTATAGTGCGTCTAGCTAACTATGGCTACACCTTC
>NA|TRBJ1-2|NA|15|TRBV14
CASSLRWVVDDGYTF
TGTGCCAGCAGCCTCCGATGGGTGGTGGATGACGGCTACACCTTC
>NA|TRBJ2-2|NA|16|TRBV7-8
CASRLLSGGSTGELFF
TGTGCCAGCAGATTGTTATCAGGGGGGTCAACCGGGGAGCTGTTTTTT
>NA|TRBJ2-1|NA|14|TRBV5-6
CASSLGGEYNEQFF
TGTGCCAGCAGCTTGGGGGGAGAGTACAATGAGCAGTTCTTC
>once|TRBJ1-1|TRBD1|14|TRBV14
CASSPTGINTEAFF
TGTGCCAGCAGCCCGACAGGGATCAACACTGAAGCTTTCTTT
>few|TRBJ2-5|NA|14|TRBV5-4
CASTPSGAQETQYF
TGTGCCAGCACCCCGAGCGGAGCCCAAGAGACCCAGTACTTC
>NA|TRBJ2-1|TRBD2|13|TRBV30
CAWGTSGSNEQFF
TGTGCCTGGGGGACTAGCGGGAGCAATGAGCAGTTCTTC
>NA|TRBJ2-1|TRBD1|13|TRBV11-1
CASSPGQGNKQFF
TGTGCCAGCAGCCCGGGACAGGGGAACAAGCAGTTCTTC
>NA|TRBJ2-1|NA|15|TRBV7-4
CASESQGGMNNEQFF
TGTGCCTCCGAGAGTCAGGGAGGTATGAACAATGAGCAGTTCTTC
>NA|TRBJ2-7|TRBD2|16|TRBV7-2
CASSLGWREASYEQYF
TGTGCCAGCAGCTTAGGATGGCGGGAGGCCTCCTACGAGCAGTACTTC
>NA|TRBJ1-1|NA|14|TRBV4-1
CASSQVGTNTEAFF
TGCGCCAGCAGCCAAGTGGGGACGAACACTGAAGCTTTCTTT
>few|TRBJ2-2|NA|14|TRBV7-3
CASSPGPHTGELFF
TGTGCCAGCAGCCCCGGACCCCACACCGGGGAGCTGTTTTTT
>NA|TRBJ1-1|NA|13|TRBV7-2
CASSLARATEAFF
TGTGCCAGCAGCTTAGCCCGGGCCACTGAAGCTTTCTTT
>NA|TRBJ1-2|NA|13|TRBV5-6
CASSLGGFYGYTF
TGTGCCAGCAGCTTGGGGGGATTCTATGGCTACACCTTC
>NA|TRBJ1-3|NA|13|TRBV6-5
CASSYKSGDTIYF
TGTGCCAGCAGTTACAAAAGTGGGGACACCATATATTTT
>NA|TRBJ2-6|NA|16|TRBV9
CASSVGGRGGANVLTF
TGTGCCAGCAGCGTAGGGGGGAGAGGTGGGGCCAACGTCCTGACTTTC
>NA|TRBJ2-1|TRBD2|16|TRBV5-4
CASSPGGLAANNEQFF
TGTGCCAGCAGCCCGGGAGGACTAGCGGCAAACAATGAGCAGTTCTTC
>NA|TRBJ1-2|TRBD1|13|TRBV6-1
CASSEEQGAGYTF
TGTGCCAGCAGTGAAGAACAGGGGGCCGGCTACACCTTC
>NA|TRBJ1-2|NA|13|TRBV7-8
CASSPGRDYGYTF
TGTGCCAGCAGCCCAGGGAGAGACTATGGCTACACCTTC
>NA|TRBJ2-2|TRBD1|20|TRBV7-8
CASSFDPGQVVLQNTGELFF
TGTGCCAGCAGCTTTGATCCGGGACAGGTTGTTCTCCAAAACACCGGGGAGCTGTTTTTT
>few|TRBJ2-1|NA|15|TRBV4-3
CASSQGRSEYNEQFF
TGCGCCAGCAGCCAGGGACGGTCAGAGTACAATGAGCAGTTCTTC
>NA|TRBJ1-2|NA|16|TRBV7-2
CASSPRWVRPDYGYTF
TGTGCCAGCAGCCCCCGTTGGGTGAGACCTGACTATGGCTACACCTTC
>few|TRBJ2-1|NA|13|TRBV28
CASCQPGRDEQFF
TGTGCCAGCTGCCAGCCGGGGCGGGATGAGCAGTTCTTC
>NA|TRBJ2-3|TRBD2|17|TRBV7-9
CASSSWGLAGGGDTQYF
TGTGCCAGCAGCTCCTGGGGACTAGCGGGAGGAGGGGATACGCAGTATTTT
>NA|TRBJ1-4|TRBD1|14|TRBV9
CASSSTGGNEKLFF
TGTGCCAGCAGTTCGACAGGGGGGAATGAAAAACTGTTTTTT
>NA|TRBJ2-2|NA|11|TRBV7-9
CASSPSWELFF
TGTGCCAGCAGCCCTTCGTGGGAGCTGTTTTTT
>few|TRBJ2-7|NA|13|TRBV18
CASSPQGGYEQYF
TGTGCCAGCTCACCACAGGGGGGCTACGAGCAGTACTTC
>NA|TRBJ2-4|NA|16|TRBV15
CATSRDPTGPKNIQYF
TGTGCCACCAGCAGAGACCCAACAGGGCCCAAAAACATTCAGTACTTC
>NA|TRBJ2-7|TRBD2|14|TRBV4-3
CASSPGLAEYEQYF
TGCGCCAGCAGTCCCGGACTAGCGGAATACGAGCAGTACTTC
>NA|TRBJ2-1|NA|12|TRBV29-1
CSARDGYNEQFF
TGCAGCGCTAGGGACGGCTACAATGAGCAGTTCTTC
>NA|TRBJ1-6|NA|15|TRBV6-5
CASSYSGLSRSPLHF
TGTGCCAGCAGTTACTCCGGACTTAGTCGTTCACCCCTCCACTTT
>NA|TRBJ1-1|NA|15|TRBV7-8
CASSFFLGAETEAFF
TGTGCCAGCAGCTTCTTTCTGGGGGCGGAAACTGAAGCTTTCTTT
>NA|TRBJ1-1|NA|16|TRBV7-8
CASSVGDARRNTEAFF
TGTGCCAGCAGCGTGGGGGATGCCAGGCGGAACACTGAAGCTTTCTTT
>NA|TRBJ2-6|TRBD1|15|TRBV7-9
CASSSTGAGANVLTF
TGTGCCAGCAGCTCAACAGGGGCTGGGGCCAACGTCCTGACTTTC
>NA|TRBJ2-4|NA|13|TRBV10-3
CAISGAEGDIQYF
TGTGCCATCAGTGGGGCCGAAGGCGACATTCAGTACTTC
>NA|TRBJ1-4|TRBD1|15|TRBV6-1
CASSLEGQGYEKLFF
TGTGCCAGCAGTCTCGAGGGACAGGGTTATGAAAAACTGTTTTTT
>NA|TRBJ1-1|TRBD1|16|TRBV5-1
CASSLGTGDSNTEAFF
TGCGCCAGCAGCTTGGGGACAGGGGATAGCAACACTGAAGCTTTCTTT
>NA|TRBJ1-2|NA|13|TRBV30
CAWRGGGVYGYTF
TGTGCCTGGAGGGGAGGGGGGGTTTATGGCTACACCTTC